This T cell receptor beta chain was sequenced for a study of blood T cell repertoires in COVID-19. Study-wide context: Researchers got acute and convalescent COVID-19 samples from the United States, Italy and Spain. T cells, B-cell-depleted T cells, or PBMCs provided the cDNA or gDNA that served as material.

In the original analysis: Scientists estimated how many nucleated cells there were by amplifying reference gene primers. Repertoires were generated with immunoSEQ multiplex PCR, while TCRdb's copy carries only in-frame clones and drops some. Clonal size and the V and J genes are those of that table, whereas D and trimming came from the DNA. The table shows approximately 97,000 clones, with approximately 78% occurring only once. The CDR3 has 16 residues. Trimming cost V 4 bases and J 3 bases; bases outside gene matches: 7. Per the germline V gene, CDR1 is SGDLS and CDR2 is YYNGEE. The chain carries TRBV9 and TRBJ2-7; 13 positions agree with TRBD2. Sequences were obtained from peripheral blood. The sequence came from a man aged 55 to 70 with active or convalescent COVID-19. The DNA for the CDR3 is TGTGCCAGCAGCTTAGGACTAGCGGGAGTCGGCTACGAGCAGTACTTC. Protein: CASSLGLAGVGYEQYF.